A single sample is the source of the 13 T cell receptor beta chains below, sequenced in a study of blood T cell repertoires in COVID-19 (TCRdb year 2020). Library generation was performed with the immunoSEQ multiplex PCR assay. The table was pulled from immuneACCESS by TCRdb, which kept in-frame rearrangements only. Such tables lose some clones; where checked, under half of the loss comes from unresolved V genes, and the rest has no known cause. This sample has about 130,000 clones in its table, and around four fifths of those were observed once. The ten top clones hold roughly 5.5% of the sample. The specimen was peripheral blood. All receptors come from a man aged 55-75 years with acute or convalescent COVID-19.

CDR3 in amino acids: CASTRVYAYEQYF. The CDR3 DNA is TGTGCCAGCACACGAGTATACGCCTACGAGCAGTACTTC. The rearrangement uses TRBV11-2 and TRBJ2-7; D is unclear. Germline CDR1 is SGHAT and CDR2 is FQNNGV. V was clipped by 7 bases and J by 2 bases, with 12 bases between them. The CDR3 is made up of 13 amino acids.

The genes are TRBV27 and TRBJ2-6, with TRBD1 matching over 7 bases. Germline CDR1 is MNHEY and CDR2 is SMNVEV (reference sequence). The CDR3 is 17 amino acids. Losses at the gene ends were 4 bases for V and 1 base for J; bases not matched to a gene: 7. The CDR3 is CASSSSGGRSGANVLTF. In DNA form, the CDR3 reads TGTGCCAGCAGTTCATCAGGGGGTCGATCTGGGGCCAACGTCCTGACTTTC.

The chain recombines TRBV6-5 with TRBJ1-4, with 8 bases lining up with TRBD1. J was trimmed by 8 bases and V by 6 bases; bases with no gene match: 2. Per the germline V gene, CDR1 is MNHEY and CDR2 is SVGAGI. This CDR3 comprises 12 residues. This CDR3 is CASSDRGEKLFF. The CDR3 nucleotides are TGTGCCAGCAGCGACAGGGGCGAAAAACTGTTTTTT.

CDR3 bases: TGTGCCAGCTCACCAACGGGACTAGCGGGACAGAATGAGCAGTTCTTC. Translated, it gives CASSPTGLAGQNEQFF. The chain recombines TRBV18 with TRBJ2-1; 13 nucleotides match TRBD2. The length of the CDR3 is 16 residues. J gave up 7 bases and V 2 bases, and 5 bases lay outside the gene matches. Germline-derived CDR1 and CDR2 are KGHSH and LQKENI. The full variable domain, in which reference TRBV18 and TRBJ2-1 provide the parts outside the CDR3, is NAGVMQNPRHLVRRRGQEARLRCSPMKGHSHVYWYRQLPEEGLKFMVYLQKENIIDESGMPKERFSAEFPKEGPSILRIQQVVRGDSAAYFCASSPTGLAGQNEQFFGPGTRLTVL.

This chain connects TRBV6-2 or TRBV6-3 to TRBJ2-3, with TRBD1 matching over 9 bases. Losses at the gene ends were 4 bases for V and 3 bases for J; bases not matched to a gene: 8. This CDR3 has 16 residues. The germline V gene has CDR1 MNHEY and CDR2 SVGEGT. The CDR3 sequence: CASSSPGTGWTDTQYF. In DNA, the CDR3 is TGTGCCAGCAGTTCCCCCGGGACAGGGTGGACAGATACGCAGTATTTT.

The rearrangement uses TRBV9 and TRBJ1-2; 9 positions match TRBD1. This CDR3 has 16 amino acids. The V and J ends lost 6 bases and 3 bases, in that order; junction bases with no gene match: 12. Germline V gene data show CDR1 as SGDLS and CDR2 as YYNGEE. The CDR3 loop reads CASTQTGDRAYYGYTF. CDR3 nucleotides: TGTGCCAGCACCCAAACGGGGGACAGGGCTTACTATGGCTACACCTTC. Full variable domain (outside the CDR3, taken from reference TRBV9 and TRBJ1-2): DSGVTQTPKHLITATGQRVTLRCSPRSGDLSVYWYQQSLDQGLQFLIQYYNGEERAKGNILERFSAQQFPDLHSELNLSSLELGDSALYFCASTQTGDRAYYGYTFGSGTRLTVV.

V usage is TRBV29-1 and J usage is TRBJ2-1; TRBD1 is a possible D gene (6 bases). Trimming removed 7 bases from V and 0 bases from J, with 19 bases in between. The CDR3 spans 16 residues. Germline V gives CDR1 SQVTM, CDR2 ANQGSEA. CDR3 sequence: CSGVPGHLSSYNEQFF. The DNA of the CDR3 is TGCAGCGGGGTCCCGGGACACCTAAGCTCCTACAATGAGCAGTTCTTC.

V and J are TRBV18 and TRBJ2-5; D perhaps matches TRBD2 (6 bases). Germline V lookup: CDR1 KGHSH, CDR2 LQKENI. The CDR3 is 18 amino acids. The V and J ends lost 2 bases and 4 bases respectively, with 23 bases between them. CDR3: CASSPSGPYPGGAETQYF. DNA of the CDR3: TGTGCCAGCTCACCATCGGGGCCATATCCTGGAGGGGCAGAGACCCAGTACTTC.

This clone was observed a few times. The J gene is TRBJ1-2, the V gene TRBV11-2; 9 positions match TRBD1. The junction had 8 bases not matched to a gene; V was cut back by 4 bases and J by 8 bases. The germline V gene has CDR1 SGHAT and CDR2 FQNNGV. The CDR3 consists of 14 residues. The CDR3 here is CASSSTGTGLGYTF. The CDR3 DNA is TGTGCCAGCAGCTCCACCGGGACAGGGTTGGGCTACACCTTC.

The rearrangement uses TRBV4-1 and TRBJ2-3, with 12 bases matching TRBD2. Trimming cost V 0 bases and J 3 bases; bases outside gene matches: 7. The CDR3 contains 18 residues. Germline loops: CDR1 MGHRA, CDR2 YSYEKL. The CDR3 sequence: CASSQDPTSGSGTDTQYF. For the CDR3, the DNA is TGCGCCAGCAGCCAAGACCCGACTAGCGGGAGTGGGACAGATACGCAGTATTTT.

The V gene is TRBV28, the J gene TRBJ1-5; D uncertain. The CDR3 consists of 14 residues. The germline V gene has CDR1 MDHEN and CDR2 SYDVKM. The ends were cut back, 7 bases at V and 7 bases at J, with 17 bases in the middle. CDR3 sequence: CASITEGYRQPQHF. CDR3 in DNA: TGTGCCAGCATAACGGAGGGTTATAGGCAGCCCCAGCATTTT.

This clone was seen only a few times. The chain links TRBV11-2 to TRBJ2-1; 7 bases fit TRBD1. The germline V gene has CDR1 SGHAT and CDR2 FQNNGV. The CDR3 is 15 amino acids. Trimming cost V 5 bases and J 6 bases; bases outside gene matches: 10. The CDR3 DNA sequence: TGTGCCAGCAGCCTCCCCGGGACAGCGGTCAATGAGCAGTTCTTC. Protein: CASSLPGTAVNEQFF.

This clone was seen a single time. In DNA form, the CDR3 reads TGTGCCAGCAAAATGGGACTAGCGGGACAAGGCAATGAGCAGTTCTTC. It is translated as CASKMGLAGQGNEQFF. The chain is built from TRBV27 and TRBJ2-1; 13 bases fit TRBD2. The germline V gene encodes CDR1 MNHEY and CDR2 SMNVEV (reference sequence). The CDR3 loop spans 16 amino acids. The J segment lost 6 bases and the V segment lost 7 bases, leaving 9 bases of the junction unmatched.